This T cell receptor (beta chain) was documented in a study of blood T cells in healthy people across ages. A J-beta primer mix and a sample-barcoded 5' primer were used in a second PCR of roughly 6 to 11 cycles. Each CDR3 protein is one row after TCRdb ran MiXCR on the 5' RACE reads. Among 1.5 million or so distinct CDR3 sequences listed, roughly 43% were seen once. The CDR3 has 15 residues. Trimming left V 4 bases short and J 6 bases short, with 19 bases between. The V gene's germline CDR1 is ENHRY and CDR2 SYGVKD. The chain couples TRBV10-3 to TRBJ2-7; D may be TRBD2 (5 bases). This TCR derives from a woman under 30 in good health. The sequencing sample was made of blood. CDR3 nucleotide sequence: TGTGCCATCAGTGGGACCGCCGGGAAGGTGTCCGAGCAGTACTTC. Protein sequence: CAISGTAGKVSEQYF.